A selection of T cell receptor beta chains follows, all from one sample in a study of cytomegalovirus exposure and HLA in healthy donors. The repertoire was sequenced with immunoSEQ multiplex PCR; TCRdb's copy has only in-frame clones and lacks some. The sample consists of under 170,000 clones, about three fifths of them appearing once. The sequencing sample was made of PBMCs. The receptors were sampled from an older woman in good health and CMV-seropositive. The CDR3 runs from the conserved cysteine through the conserved F or W. Each record gives: CDR3 DNA, CDR3 protein, D gene, V gene, J gene, clone size. A D gene is named only where the DNA matches it firmly. Some rows mark clone size as missing; the rest say once, few, many or name a class of expanded clone.

TGTGCCAGCAGTTCCCTGACAGGGGGCACTGAAGCTTTCTTT	CASSSLTGGTEAFF	TRBD1	TRBV27	TRBJ1-1	few
TGTGCCAGCAGTGAGGAGGGACAGGGCTATTACAATGAGCAGTTCTTC	CASSEEGQGYYNEQFF	TRBD1	TRBV6-1	TRBJ2-1	few
TGTGCCAGCAGTGAATTCGGGACAGTATCGGATACGCAGTATTTT	CASSEFGTVSDTQYF	TRBD1	TRBV25-1	TRBJ2-3	-
TGTGCCAGCAGCTTTTCTGGGGGGGAGCAGTTCTTC	CASSFSGGEQFF	-	TRBV9	TRBJ2-1	-
TGTGCCACGGAGACAGGGTACTACAATGAGCAGTTCTTC	CATETGYYNEQFF	TRBD1	TRBV19	TRBJ2-1	-
TGTGCCGGGGCGGCGGCCAGCTCCTACAATGAGCAGTTCTTC	CAGAAASSYNEQFF	-	TRBV30	TRBJ2-1	once
TGTGCCAGCAGCCTGGGGGGGTTAAACTATGGCTACACCTTC	CASSLGGLNYGYTF	-	TRBV13	TRBJ1-2	-
TGTGCCAGCAGCCCAGGAGTAGCGGGGCACTACAATGAGCAGTTCTTC	CASSPGVAGHYNEQFF	TRBD2	TRBV7-9	TRBJ2-1	-
TGTGCCAGCAGTTTACCCCCCGGGAACACCGGGGAGCTGTTTTTT	CASSLPPGNTGELFF	-	TRBV28	TRBJ2-2	few
TGCGCCAGCAGCCAAGCTCTAATCACAGATACGCAGTATTTT	CASSQALITDTQYF	-	TRBV4-3	TRBJ2-3	few
TGTGCCAGCAGCTTAGGGGGGCCGACTAGCGGGAGGGCCGGATGGCAAGAGACCCAGTACTTC	CASSLGGPTSGRAGWQETQYF	TRBD2	TRBV7-7	TRBJ2-5	-
TGCGCCAGCAGCGGAGGCGGGCGAGCCAGCACAGATACGCAGTATTTT	CASSGGGRASTDTQYF	-	TRBV5-1	TRBJ2-3	-
TGTGCCAGCAGCCTGGGACAGCTCAATCAGCCCCAGCATTTT	CASSLGQLNQPQHF	TRBD1	TRBV28	TRBJ1-5	-
TGTGCCAGCAGCCAAGATCCGGCGGGATCGGGGAATGAGCAGTTCTTC	CASSQDPAGSGNEQFF	-	TRBV4-2	TRBJ2-1	-
TGTGCCAGCAGTTTGTACTACCGTAGCGGTTCACCCCTCCACTTT	CASSLYYRSGSPLHF	-	TRBV27	TRBJ1-6	-
TGCGCCAGCAGCCTAAGACTAGCGGGAGTTGGAGAGACCCAGTACTTC	CASSLRLAGVGETQYF	TRBD2	TRBV5-1	TRBJ2-5	-